Shown below are 25 T cell receptor beta chains from a single sample sequenced in a study of human T cells and chemical hapten exposure. The time point is: pre-sensitization, week 0. Documented treatment: therapeutic diphenylcyclopropenone sensitization with weekly scalp DPC. TCRdb reprocessed the RACE reads via MiXCR and lists one record per CDR3 protein. The sample includes some 110,000 distinct CDR3 sequences, approximately 12% of them seen just once. The source material was whole blood, sampled in connection with sensitization to the hapten diphenylcyclopropenone (DPC). These receptors originate from a woman in her 50s with alopecia areata. Some clones in this sample may be carry-over from other donors' samples.

A few counts support this clonotype. The chain carries TRBV28 and TRBJ1-1; weak D call: TRBD1 (6 bases). Germline V gene sequence: CDR1 MDHEN, CDR2 SYDVKM. The CDR3 totals 15 residues. V was clipped by 2 bases and J by 3 bases, with 13 bases between them. CDR3 bases: TGTGCCAGCAGTTTACGGTTAGGGGGTTACACTGAAGCTTTCTTT. As protein: CASSLRLGGYTEAFF.

Only a few counts were recorded for this clonotype. This chain joins TRBV18 and TRBJ1-2, with unresolved D. V was trimmed by 2 bases and J by 2 bases, leaving 9 bases between them. Germline CDR1 KGHSH, CDR2 LQKENI. The CDR3 contains 14 residues. CDR3 nucleotide sequence: TGTGCCAGCTCACCAACGGAGGAAAACTATGGCTACACCTTC. This encodes CASSPTEENYGYTF.

The chain recombines TRBV5-1 with TRBJ1-2; no clear D. The CDR3 totals 14 residues. Germline assignment: CDR1 SGHRS and CDR2 YFSETQ. V was cut by 4 bases and J by 0 bases, with 10 bases left in between. As DNA, the CDR3 is TGCGCCAGCAGCCCGGGTAGTCCTAACTATGGCTACACCTTC. It codes for CASSPGSPNYGYTF.

This clonotype occurred a few times. The CDR3 region is CASSLEGQVGYEQYF. The CDR3 nucleotides are TGCGCCAGCAGCTTGGAGGGGCAGGTTGGCTACGAGCAGTACTTC. The chain recombines TRBV5-1 with TRBJ2-7; the D gene is possibly TRBD1 (5 bases). V was cut by 0 bases and J by 3 bases, with 13 bases left in between. CDR1 and CDR2 (germline): SGHRS, YFSETQ. The CDR3 runs to 15 residues.

In this sample, this clonotype turned up a few times. DNA for the CDR3: TGTGCCAGCAGACCTGGACAGGGAGGATCCTACGAGCAGTACTTC. Translated, it gives CASRPGQGGSYEQYF. The J gene is TRBJ2-7, the V gene TRBV6-2 or TRBV6-3, with 8 bases matching TRBD1. This CDR3 is 15 amino acids long. Germline CDR1 is MNHEY and CDR2 is SVGEGT. V trimming: 6 bases; J trimming: 1 base; junction bases outside the gene matches: 8.

In its sample, this clonotype was seen a few times. The chain uses TRBV11-2 and TRBJ2-1, with 11 positions matching TRBD1. The trim removed 5 bases at V and 7 bases at J, leaving 10 bases unmatched. The germline V gene encodes CDR1 SGHAT and CDR2 FQNNGV. The CDR3 runs 16 residues. For the CDR3, the DNA is TGTGCCAGCAGCCCCCGTCCAGGGACAGGGGGAAATGAGCAGTTCTTC. This codes for CASSPRPGTGGNEQFF.

CDR3: CSVESQRQETQYF. The CDR3 coding sequence is TGCAGCGTTGAATCCCAGCGTCAAGAGACCCAGTACTTC. This chain connects TRBV29-1 to TRBJ2-5; D gene ambiguous. This CDR3 comprises 13 residues. The V gene lost 2 bases and the J gene lost 2 bases, with 9 bases spanning the gap. Germline CDR1 and CDR2: SQVTM and ANQGSEA.

This clonotype was counted only a few times. The gene calls are TRBV6-5 and TRBJ2-1, with D tentatively TRBD1 (7 bases). Germline V lookup: CDR1 MNHEY, CDR2 SVGAGI. Trimming took 0 bases from V and 5 from J, leaving 11 bases between them. This CDR3 has 15 amino acids. CDR3 bases: TGTGCCAGCAGTTACTCGGGCAGGGGGGACAATGAGCAGTTCTTC. Translated: CASSYSGRGDNEQFF.

This clonotype was counted a few times. CDR3 nucleotides: TGTGCCAGCAGCTTCACAGGGGGCAGTCAGCCCCAGCATTTT. Amino acid sequence: CASSFTGGSQPQHF. The V and J genes are TRBV11-2 and TRBJ1-5, with 9 positions matching TRBD1. V trimming: 3 bases; J trimming: 6 bases; junction bases outside the gene matches: 3. Germline CDR1 SGHAT, CDR2 FQNNGV. This CDR3 region has 14 residues.

J is TRBJ2-7 and V is TRBV20-1; D is undetermined. Trimming cost V 5 bases and J 7 bases, with 15 bases left between them. The CDR3 is 12 amino acids. Looked up from germline, CDR1 is DFQATT and CDR2 is SNEGSKA (reference sequence). The CDR3 DNA follows: TGCAGTGCTGGATACCTCGCCAGAGAGCAGTACTTC. This codes for CSAGYLAREQYF.

This clonotype was seen a single time. The chain employs TRBV3-1 and TRBJ2-3, with 9 bases that match TRBD2. Germline CDR1 and CDR2: LGHDT and YNNKEL (reference sequence). The junction had 4 bases not matched to a gene; V was cut back by 5 bases and J by 1 base. This CDR3 region has 15 residues. The CDR3 spells CASSLRTSGTDTQYF. CDR3 nucleotides: TGTGCCAGCAGCTTGAGGACTAGCGGCACAGATACGCAGTATTTT.

J is TRBJ2-5 and V is TRBV7-2; D gene uncertain. In germline, CDR1 is SGHTA, CDR2 FQGNSA. The CDR3 spans 13 residues. V gave up 3 bases and J gave up 2 bases, with 7 bases separating them. DNA for the CDR3: TGTGCCAGCAGCTTGGGCAGGCAAGAGACCCAGTACTTC. Translated: CASSLGRQETQYF.

In this sample, this clonotype turned up many times. The chain combines TRBV28 with TRBJ1-6; D is uncertain. V was clipped by 7 bases and J by 9 bases, with 16 bases between them. The CDR3 extends over 14 amino acids. From germline, CDR1 is MDHEN and CDR2 SYDVKM. The CDR3 sequence: CASTLGSSGSPLHF. The DNA for the CDR3 is TGTGCCAGCACCCTCGGGTCAAGCGGTTCACCCCTCCACTTT. Looking up the rest from reference TRBV28 and TRBJ1-6 gives the full variable domain: DVKVTQSSRYLVKRTGEKVFLECVQDMDHENMFWYRQDPGLGLRLIYFSYDVKMKEKGDIPEGYSVSREKKERFSLILESASTNQTSMYLCASTLGSSGSPLHFGNGTRLTVT.

The sample holds a few counts of this clonotype. The chain carries TRBV7-7 and TRBJ2-1; tentatively, D is TRBD1 (6 bases). The CDR3 totals 16 residues. V was clipped by 1 base and J by 4 bases, with 14 bases between them. CDR1 SSHAT and CDR2 FNYEAQ come from the germline V gene (reference sequence). In nucleotides, the CDR3 is TGTGCCAGCAGCTTAGGGGGGCAGGCAGCATACAATGAGCAGTTCTTC. This translates into CASSLGGQAAYNEQFF.

The sample holds many counts of this clonotype. The V call is TRBV3-1, the J call TRBJ1-5; 10 bases match TRBD1. V shed 3 bases and J 8 bases; nucleotides not matched to a gene: 4. Germline CDR1 reads LGHDT; CDR2 reads YNNKEL (reference sequence). This CDR3 is 14 amino acids long. DNA of the CDR3: TGTGCCAGCAGCCATGGACAGGGGGGGAAGCCCCAGCATTTT. Amino acid sequence: CASSHGQGGKPQHF.

This clonotype was observed many times. The chain joins TRBV28 to TRBJ2-7; D gene uncertain. Germline values: CDR1 MDHEN, CDR2 SYDVKM. Deletions cut 5 bases from V and 0 bases from J, with 14 bases between. This CDR3 spans 15 amino acids. DNA of the CDR3: TGTGCCAGCAGTCCGACCCATGGAAGCTCCTACGAGCAGTACTTC. Residues: CASSPTHGSSYEQYF.

This clonotype was detected ten times or more. The chain carries TRBV29-1 and TRBJ2-1; maybe TRBD1 (6 bases). The CDR3 covers 15 residues. The germline V gene encodes CDR1 SQVTM and CDR2 ANQGSEA. The germline V and J ends were trimmed by 1 base and 6 bases, with 16 bases remaining between them. CDR3 bases: TGCAGCGTTGAAGGGTACAGGGAAAGACCCAATGAGCAGTTCTTC. Its protein is CSVEGYRERPNEQFF.

The chain is built from TRBV6-1 and TRBJ1-1, with D possibly being TRBD1 (5 bases). Trimming removed 5 bases from V and 3 bases from J, with 13 bases in between. Germline V gives CDR1 MNHNS, CDR2 SASEGT. This CDR3 comprises 14 residues. The CDR3 sequence is CASSSPGQYTEAFF. In nucleotides, the CDR3 is TGTGCCAGCAGTTCCCCGGGGCAGTACACTGAAGCTTTCTTT.

J is TRBJ2-2 and V is TRBV18; TRBD1 might be the D (5 bases). The CDR3 contains 16 residues. Germline lookup yields CDR1 KGHSH and CDR2 LQKENI. Between the trimmed V and J ends, which lost 0 bases and 1 base, there was a span of 9 bases. The CDR3 DNA sequence: TGTGCCAGCTCACCACCAAAAGGGGAGAACACCGGGGAGCTGTTTTTT. Protein sequence: CASSPPKGENTGELFF.

This clonotype showed up just a few times. CDR3 protein: CAISEPSSGRSGNTIYF. CDR3 nucleotide sequence: TGTGCCATCAGTGAGCCTTCCTCAGGACGCTCTGGAAACACCATATATTTT. This rearrangement joins TRBV10-3 to TRBJ1-3; D unclear. Germline CDR1 is ENHRY and CDR2 is SYGVKD. V was shortened by 2 bases and J by 0 bases, with 14 bases between the two germline ends. The CDR3 spans 17 residues.

This clonotype was recorded many times. The chain couples TRBV11-3 to TRBJ2-5; 9 bases are shared with TRBD2. This CDR3 comprises 20 residues. V shed 4 bases and J 3 bases; nucleotides not matched to a gene: 21. The germline V gene encodes CDR1 SGHNT and CDR2 YENEEA. The CDR3 region is CASSSILAGGPSDLKETQYF. CDR3 nucleotides: TGTGCCAGCAGCTCAATACTCGCGGGAGGGCCCTCAGACTTAAAAGAGACCCAGTACTTC.

In its sample, this clonotype was seen many times. This chain joins TRBV5-1 and TRBJ2-6; D gene uncertain. V was pared by 1 base and J by 0 bases, with 5 bases between. The CDR3 is 15 amino acids. Germline-derived CDR1 and CDR2 are SGHRS and YFSETQ. The CDR3 loop is CASSLHLSGANVLTF. CDR3 coding DNA: TGCGCCAGCAGCTTGCATCTCTCTGGGGCCAACGTCCTGACTTTC. Full variable domain (missing parts from reference TRBV5-1 and TRBJ2-6): KAGVTQTPRYLIKTRGQQVTLSCSPISGHRSVSWYQQTPGQGLQFLFEYFSETQRNKGNFPGRFSGRQFSNSRSEMNVSTLELGDSALYLCASSLHLSGANVLTFGAGSRLTVL.

This clonotype came up a few times. The V and J genes are TRBV3-1 and TRBJ1-1, with D tentatively TRBD1 (6 bases). CDR1 is LGHDT and CDR2 is YNNKEL in the germline V gene (reference sequence). V was trimmed by 1 base and J by 8 bases, leaving 8 bases between them. The CDR3 extends over 12 amino acids. The CDR3 loop reads CASSQGQVEAFF. CDR3 bases: TGTGCCAGCAGCCAAGGACAGGTAGAAGCTTTCTTT.

This clonotype was observed a few times. The V gene is TRBV5-5, the J gene TRBJ1-2; D not certain. Trimming pared 1 base from V and 4 bases from J, leaving 8 bases between. This CDR3 region has 13 residues. Germline lookup yields CDR1 SGHKS and CDR2 YYEKEE (reference sequence). The CDR3 reads CASSLLGAYGYTF. The CDR3 DNA is TGTGCCAGCAGCTTGTTGGGAGCCTATGGCTACACCTTC.

The chain combines TRBV5-8 with TRBJ1-3; 11 nucleotides agree with TRBD1. CDR3 length: 15 residues. CDR1 is SGHTS and CDR2 is YDEGEE in the germline V gene. J gave up 4 bases and V 4 bases, and 4 bases lay outside the gene matches. The CDR3 sequence: CASSPDRGQGNTIYF. In DNA, the CDR3 is TGTGCCAGCAGCCCGGACAGGGGGCAAGGAAACACCATATATTTT. The entire variable domain, with the rest obtained from reference TRBV5-8 and TRBJ1-3, is as follows: EAGVTQSPTHLIKTRGQQATLRCSPISGHTSVYWYQQALGLGLQFLLWYDEGEERNRGNFPPRFSGRQFPNYSSELNVNALELEDSALYLCASSPDRGQGNTIYFGEGSWLTVV.